This T cell receptor (beta chain) comes out of a study of siplizumab effects on memory and regulatory T cells. The method was immunoSEQ multiplex PCR; TCRdb's version includes in-frame clones alone and lacks a portion of them. The top ten hold roughly 2.7% of the sample, which has 90,000 to 120,000 clones, about 91% seen once. This clone occurred once. Its cognate antigen is unknown. Findings and limits, study-wide: Siplizumab, the agent tested, significantly reduced alloreactive sequences traceable to unstimulated CD4+ memory cells.

Germline lookup yields CDR1 SQVTM and CDR2 ANQGSEA. The CDR3 covers 13 residues. The ends lost 5 bases at V and 10 bases at J; junction bases unmatched: 5. The clonotype originates from a human donor in good health. Some clones in this sample may be carry-over from other donors' samples. Sequencing was carried out using CD4+ T cells sorted from blood. The chain has TRBV29-1 and TRBJ2-1; TRBD2 matches at 13 bases. CDR3 sequence (DNA): TGCAGCGTTCGGACTAGCGGGAGAGGGGAGCAGTTCTTC. This translates into CSVRTSGRGEQFF.